The source of this T cell receptor (beta chain) is a study of immune characterization of retroperitoneal liposarcoma. This clonotype is large in the sample. The CDR3 spans 14 residues. Germline V gene sequence: CDR1 MNHNY, CDR2 SVGAGI (reference sequence). The ends lost 0 bases at V and 8 bases at J; junction bases unmatched: 4. A single record per CDR3 protein comes from TCRdb applying MiXCR to the PCR reads. The top ten hold roughly 45% of the sample, which has over a thousand distinct CDR3 sequences, around 40% seen once. Sequenced material: tumor tissue. This TCR was recovered from a male donor with retroperitoneal liposarcoma. The J gene is TRBJ2-3, the V gene TRBV6-6, with TRBD2 matching 8 bases. The DNA of the CDR3 is TGTGCCAGCAGTTACTCGACCGGGACTAGTACGCAGTATTTT. It codes for CASSYSTGTSTQYF.